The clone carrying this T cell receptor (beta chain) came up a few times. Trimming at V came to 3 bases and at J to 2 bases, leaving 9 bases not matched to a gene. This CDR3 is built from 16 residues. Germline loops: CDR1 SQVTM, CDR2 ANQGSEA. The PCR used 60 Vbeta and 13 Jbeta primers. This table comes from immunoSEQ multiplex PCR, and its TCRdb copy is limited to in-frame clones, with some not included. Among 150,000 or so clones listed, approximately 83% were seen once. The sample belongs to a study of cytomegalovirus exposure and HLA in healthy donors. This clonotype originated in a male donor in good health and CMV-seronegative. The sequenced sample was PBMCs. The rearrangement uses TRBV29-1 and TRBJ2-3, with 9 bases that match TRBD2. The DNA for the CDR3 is TGCAGCGTTGATTTGTTTGTAGCGGGGGCCACAGATACGCAGTATTTT. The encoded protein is CSVDLFVAGATDTQYF.